This T cell receptor (beta chain) is drawn from a study of Graves' ophthalmopathy and Graves' hyperthyroidism. V was clipped by 4 bases and J by 1 base, with 13 bases between them. Germline V lookup: CDR1 GTSNPN, CDR2 SVGIG (reference sequence). The CDR3 totals 14 residues. The sequenced template was RNA, covering the TCR beta CDR3 region. HTBI-primed first-round RT-PCR preceded second-round multiplex PCR. TCRdb reanalysed the multiplex PCR reads using MiXCR and keeps one entry per CDR3 protein. Among more than 300,000 distinct CDR3 sequences listed, approximately 17% were seen once. This clonotype was seen repeatedly, ten times or more.

The V gene is TRBV30, the J gene TRBJ1-1, with D unclear. The sample comprised peripheral blood. This receptor was identified in an adult woman with stable Graves' hyperthyroidism. This chain's CDR3 is CAWIGVGPNTEAFF. CDR3 sequence (DNA): TGTGCCTGGATTGGGGTTGGACCGAACACTGAAGCTTTCTTT.